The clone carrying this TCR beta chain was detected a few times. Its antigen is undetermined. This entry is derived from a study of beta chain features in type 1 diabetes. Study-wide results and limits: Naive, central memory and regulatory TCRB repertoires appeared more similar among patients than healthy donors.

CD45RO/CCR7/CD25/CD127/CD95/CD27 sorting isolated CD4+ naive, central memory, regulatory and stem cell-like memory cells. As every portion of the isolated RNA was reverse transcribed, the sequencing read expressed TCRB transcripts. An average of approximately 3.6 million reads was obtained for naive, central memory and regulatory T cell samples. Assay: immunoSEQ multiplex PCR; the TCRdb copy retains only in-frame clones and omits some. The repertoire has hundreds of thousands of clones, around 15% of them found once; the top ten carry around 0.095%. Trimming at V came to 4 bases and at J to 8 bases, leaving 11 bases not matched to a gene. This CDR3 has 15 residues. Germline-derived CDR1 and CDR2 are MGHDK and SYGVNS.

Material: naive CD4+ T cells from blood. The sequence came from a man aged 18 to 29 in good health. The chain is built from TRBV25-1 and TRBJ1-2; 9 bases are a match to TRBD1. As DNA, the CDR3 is TGTGCCAGCAGTGTCCCCTCGGGACAGGGATGGGGCTACACCTTC. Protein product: CASSVPSGQGWGYTF.